This T cell receptor beta chain was identified during a study of T-cell reconstitution after alpha-beta-depleted transplantation in children. Unique molecular identifiers were incorporated when the TCRbeta library was constructed. TCRdb analysed the PCR reads with MiXCR anew, one entry per CDR3 protein. The top ten clones hold roughly 0.77% of a sample with under 850,000 distinct CDR3 sequences, around 14% of them seen once. V lost 4 bases, J lost 5 bases, and 11 bases lay in between. This CDR3 has 13 amino acids. Germline V gives CDR1 SGHAT, CDR2 FQNNGV. This clonotype appeared a few times. Sequencing used PBMCs, obtained before TCRalphabeta/CD19-depleted stem cell transplant. The chain uses TRBV11-2 and TRBJ2-5, with D maybe TRBD1 (7 bases). The TCR sequence derives from a girl aged 2-15 years with congenital amegakaryocytic thrombocytopenia, due to receive a stem cell transplant. The DNA of the CDR3 is TGTGCCAGCAGCTGGACAGGAGGGGAGACCCAGTACTTC. This encodes CASSWTGGETQYF.